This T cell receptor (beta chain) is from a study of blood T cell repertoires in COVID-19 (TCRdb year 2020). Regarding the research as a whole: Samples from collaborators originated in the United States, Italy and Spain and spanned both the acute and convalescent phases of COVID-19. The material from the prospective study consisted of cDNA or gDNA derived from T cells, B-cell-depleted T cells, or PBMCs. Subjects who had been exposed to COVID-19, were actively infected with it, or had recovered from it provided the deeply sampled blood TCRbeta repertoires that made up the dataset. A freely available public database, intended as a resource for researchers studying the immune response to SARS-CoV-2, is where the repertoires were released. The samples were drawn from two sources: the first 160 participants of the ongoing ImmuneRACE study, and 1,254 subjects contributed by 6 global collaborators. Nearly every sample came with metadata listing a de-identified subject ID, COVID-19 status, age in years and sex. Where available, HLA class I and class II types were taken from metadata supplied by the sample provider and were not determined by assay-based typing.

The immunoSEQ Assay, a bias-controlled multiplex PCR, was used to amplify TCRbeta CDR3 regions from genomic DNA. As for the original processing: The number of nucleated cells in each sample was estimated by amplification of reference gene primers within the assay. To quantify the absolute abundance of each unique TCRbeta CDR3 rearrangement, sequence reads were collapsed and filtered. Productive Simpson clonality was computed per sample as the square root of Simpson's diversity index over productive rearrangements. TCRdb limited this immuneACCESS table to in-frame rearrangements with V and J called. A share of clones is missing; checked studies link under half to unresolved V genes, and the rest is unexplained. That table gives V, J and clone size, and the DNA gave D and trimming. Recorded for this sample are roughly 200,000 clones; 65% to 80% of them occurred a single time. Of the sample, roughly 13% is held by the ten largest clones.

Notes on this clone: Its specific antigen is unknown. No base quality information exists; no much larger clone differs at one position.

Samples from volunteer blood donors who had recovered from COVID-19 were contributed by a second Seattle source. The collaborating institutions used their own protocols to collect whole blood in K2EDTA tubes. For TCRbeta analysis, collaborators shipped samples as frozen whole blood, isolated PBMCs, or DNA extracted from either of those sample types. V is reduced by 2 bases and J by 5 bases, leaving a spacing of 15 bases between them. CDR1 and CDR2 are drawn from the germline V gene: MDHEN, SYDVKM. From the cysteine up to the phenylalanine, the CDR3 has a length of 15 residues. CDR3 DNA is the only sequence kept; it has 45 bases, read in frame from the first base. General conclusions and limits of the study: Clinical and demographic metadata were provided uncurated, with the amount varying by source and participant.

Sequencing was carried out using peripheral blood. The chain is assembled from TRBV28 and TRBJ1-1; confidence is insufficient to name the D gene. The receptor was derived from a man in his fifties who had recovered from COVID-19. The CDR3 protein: CASSLTGARATEAFF. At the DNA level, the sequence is TGTGCCAGCAGTTTAACGGGAGCTCGGGCGACTGAAGCTTTCTTT.